This T cell receptor (beta chain) was recovered during a study of T cell repertoires in cytomegalovirus infection. From the reads, TCRdb called clonotypes with MiXCR, one entry per CDR3 protein. The table lists roughly 500,000 distinct CDR3 sequences, around a third of them singletons. This clonotype was seen only a few times. Its antigen is currently unknown. This TCR was sampled from a human donor in good health (CMV status not recorded). Some clones in this sample may be carry-over from other donors' samples. The sequenced sample was cultured PBMCs, obtained from culture after CMV antigen stimulation.

CDR3 sequence reads: CASSFGQLTDTQYF. For the CDR3, the DNA is TGTGCCAGCAGTTTTGGACAGCTTACAGATACGCAGTATTTT. The rearrangement links TRBV12-3 or TRBV12-4 to TRBJ2-3, with D possibly being TRBD1 (6 bases). The V and J ends lost 3 bases and 3 bases respectively, with 10 bases between them. The CDR3 has 14 residues.